These T cell receptor beta chains were read from a single sample in a study of identifying expanded T cells in peripheral blood. TCRdb's table, derived via immunoSEQ multiplex PCR, lists solely in-frame clones and lacks some. The table includes tens of thousands of clones, more than 70% detected once. The specimen sequenced was blood. All receptors come from a person aged 18 to 75 in good health. Each CDR3 is given with its conserved first and last residue. D genes are given only for firm matches. Clone size is stated in some rows and not others, as once, few, many or a class when expanded.

>TRBV15|.|.|TRBJ1-1
TGTGCCACCAGCAGAGATCCGGGGGTGAACACTGAAGCTTTCTTT
CATSRDPGVNTEAFF
>TRBV7-2|.|TRBD1|TRBJ2-2
TGTGCCAGCAGCCTCCTGCTAGGACAGGGGAAGACCGCCGGGGAGCTGTTTTTT
CASSLLLGQGKTAGELFF
>TRBV30|.|.|TRBJ1-4
TGTGCCTGGAGTGGGGCATTAATCGAAAAACTGTTTTTT
CAWSGALIEKLFF
>TRBV7-9|.|TRBD2|TRBJ2-3
TGTGCCAGCAGCTTATTTCCGACTAGCGGGGGCGGGGCAGATACGCAGTATTTT
CASSLFPTSGGGADTQYF
>TRBV2|.|TRBD1|TRBJ2-2
TGTGCCAGCAGTTGGGACAGCATTAAGAACACCGGGGAGCTGTTTTTT
CASSWDSIKNTGELFF
>TRBV28|once|.|TRBJ2-7
TGTGCCAGCAGCAGACAGGCCTACGAGCAGTACTTC
CASSRQAYEQYF
>TRBV27|.|.|TRBJ1-1
TGTGCCAGCAGTTTATTATGGGACACTTCAGTGAACACTGAAGCTTTCTTT
CASSLLWDTSVNTEAFF
>TRBV4-3|few|.|TRBJ2-7
TGCGCCAGCAGCCAAGATGGGGTCCGGGGGATCAACGAGCAGTACTTC
CASSQDGVRGINEQYF
>TRBV7-2|.|.|TRBJ2-1
TGTGCCAGCAGTCTACGAGGGGGCGGGGCTGTTTTAACCAATGAGCAGTTCTTC
CASSLRGGGAVLTNEQFF
>TRBV7-9|.|TRBD1|TRBJ1-1
TGTGCCAGCAGCCCTCGGGACAGGGGAAAATACACTGAAGCTTTCTTT
CASSPRDRGKYTEAFF
>TRBV5-6|once|.|TRBJ2-2
TGTGCCAGCACTTGGGGGAACACCGGGGAGCTGTTTTTT
CASTWGNTGELFF
>TRBV10-3|.|TRBD1|TRBJ1-2
TGTGCCATCAGTGCTGGGACAGCCTATGGCTACACCTTC
CAISAGTAYGYTF
>TRBV7-9|.|.|TRBJ2-7
TGTGCCAGCAGCTTCGGATCCTACGAGCAGTACTTC
CASSFGSYEQYF
>TRBV28|.|.|TRBJ1-4
TGTGCCAGCAGTGGGTACAGGGTAACTAATGAAAAACTGTTTTTT
CASSGYRVTNEKLFF
>TRBV11-3|.|.|TRBJ2-5
TGTGCCAGCAGCTTATCATGGTTGGAGACCCAGTACTTC
CASSLSWLETQYF
>TRBV4-3|once|TRBD1|TRBJ1-2
TGCGCCAGCAGCCAAGAACTAAATTCCGGGACAGCGAGCTATGGCTACACCTTC
CASSQELNSGTASYGYTF
>TRBV6-6|.|.|TRBJ2-3
TGTGCCAGCAGTTACTCGATGAGCCCGGATACGCAGTATTTT
CASSYSMSPDTQYF
>TRBV4-1|.|TRBD1|TRBJ2-2
TGCGCCAGCAGCCAACCCGTGACAGGGTCGAACACCGGGGAGCTGTTTTTT
CASSQPVTGSNTGELFF
>TRBV7-2|.|.|TRBJ2-7
TGTGCCAGCAGCGCGAATGAAGGACCCTACGAGCAGTACTTC
CASSANEGPYEQYF
>TRBV6-5|.|.|TRBJ1-3
TGTGCCAGCAGTTACTCTACTGCTGGAAACACCATATATTTT
CASSYSTAGNTIYF
>TRBV5-1|.|.|TRBJ1-1
TGCGCCAGCACCTCCGGGGGGACGAACACTGAAGCTTTCTTT
CASTSGGTNTEAFF
>TRBV7-2|.|.|TRBJ2-1
TGTGCCAGCAGCTTAGGTGGGGGGCGCCCAGATGAGCAGTTCTTC
CASSLGGGRPDEQFF
>TRBV19|.|TRBD1|TRBJ1-2
TGTGCCAGTAGTTATTCGGACAGGGCATATTCTAACTATGGCTACACCTTC
CASSYSDRAYSNYGYTF
>TRBV29-1|.|.|TRBJ2-3
TGCAGCGTTGAAGAAGGACGACGCACAGATACGCAGTATTTT
CSVEEGRRTDTQYF
>TRBV27|.|.|TRBJ1-6
TGTGCCAGCAGTTTTTTGACGCCACGTCGAGCCCTCCACTTT
CASSFLTPRRALHF
>TRBV12-5|.|TRBD1|TRBJ1-5
TGTGCTAGTGGTTTGGCCATAGACAGGGGGGGTCAGCCCCAGCATTTT
CASGLAIDRGGQPQHF
>TRBV10-2|.|.|TRBJ2-1
TGCGCCAGCAGTGGTCCTCTAAGGAATGAGCAGTTCTTC
CASSGPLRNEQFF
>TRBV5-1|.|TRBD1|TRBJ2-3
TGCGCCAGCAGCCTAGGACAGGGGAGGGATACGCAGTATTTT
CASSLGQGRDTQYF
>TRBV4-3|.|.|TRBJ1-2
TGCGCCAGCAGCCCCGGACTGGTTCTAGGCTACACCTTC
CASSPGLVLGYTF
>TRBV5-1|.|TRBD1|TRBJ1-4
TGCGCCAGCAGCTCCGACTACAGGGGCGGGAATGAAAAACTGTTTTTT
CASSSDYRGGNEKLFF
>TRBV4-3|once|TRBD2|TRBJ2-2
TGCGCCAGCAGCCGTGCACTAGCGGGGGGGGCCGGTTCCGGGGAGCTGTTTTTT
CASSRALAGGAGSGELFF
>TRBV19|.|.|TRBJ1-4
TGTGCCAGTAGTATTGGTGCTGGCCCGGAAAAACTGTTTTTT
CASSIGAGPEKLFF
>TRBV7-9|.|.|TRBJ1-3
TGTGCCAGCAGCTTCTTCGCAGGGGCGGTAGACACCATATATTTT
CASSFFAGAVDTIYF
>TRBV19|.|.|TRBJ2-7
TGTGCCAGTAGTATGGAGGGGGTGTCCTACGAGCAGTACTTC
CASSMEGVSYEQYF
>TRBV5-1|.|.|TRBJ2-2
TGCGCCAGCAGCTTTCGACAGGCGAACACCGGGGAGCTGTTTTTT
CASSFRQANTGELFF
>TRBV6-1|.|.|TRBJ1-1
TGTGCCAGCATGGGGACTGAAGCTTTCTTT
CASMGTEAFF
>TRBV18|.|.|TRBJ2-7
TGTGCCAGCTCACCAGGCTTCGACGAGCAGTACTTC
CASSPGFDEQYF
>TRBV19|.|.|TRBJ1-2
TGTGCCAGTTCACAAGGCCTCTATGGCTACACCTTC
CASSQGLYGYTF
>TRBV15|.|TRBD2|TRBJ2-2
TGTGCCACCAGCAGAGGTGGTGGGGGGGTGGTCGGGGAGCTGTTTTTT
CATSRGGGGVVGELFF
>TRBV5-5|.|TRBD1|TRBJ1-2
TGTGCCAGCAGGCCGGGAGCCGCCTTACAGGGGGCGCTTGGCTACACCTTC
CASRPGAALQGALGYTF
>TRBV7-2|once|TRBD1|TRBJ1-1
TGTGCCAGCAGCCCACTACAGGGGGAAAAAGCTTTCTTT
CASSPLQGEKAFF
>TRBV9|.|.|TRBJ2-5
TGTGCCAGCAGCGCCCAGGGCCTGCGGAGGCAAGAGACCCAGTACTTC
CASSAQGLRRQETQYF
>TRBV5-8|.|TRBD1|TRBJ1-1
TGTGCCAGCAGCGCTCCCCAACCTACAGGGGGCCTGAACACTGAAGCTTTCTTT
CASSAPQPTGGLNTEAFF